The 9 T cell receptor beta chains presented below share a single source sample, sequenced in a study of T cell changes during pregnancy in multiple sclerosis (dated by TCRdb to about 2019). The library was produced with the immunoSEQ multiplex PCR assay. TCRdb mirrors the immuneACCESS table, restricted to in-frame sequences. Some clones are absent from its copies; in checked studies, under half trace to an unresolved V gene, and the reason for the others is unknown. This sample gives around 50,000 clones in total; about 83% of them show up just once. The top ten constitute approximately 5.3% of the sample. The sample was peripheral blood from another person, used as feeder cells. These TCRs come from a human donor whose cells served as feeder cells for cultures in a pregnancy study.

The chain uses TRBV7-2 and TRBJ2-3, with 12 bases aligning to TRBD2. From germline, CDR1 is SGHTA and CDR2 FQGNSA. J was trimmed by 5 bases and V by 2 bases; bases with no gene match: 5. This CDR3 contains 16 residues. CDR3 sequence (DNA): TGTGCCAGCAGCTTATCGACTAGCGGGAGAGTAGATACGCAGTATTTT. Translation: CASSLSTSGRVDTQYF. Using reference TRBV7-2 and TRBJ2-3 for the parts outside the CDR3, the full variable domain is GAGVSQSPSNKVTEKGKDVELRCDPISGHTALYWYRQSLGQGLEFLIYFQGNSAPDKSGLPSDRFSAERTGGSVSTLTIQRTQQEDSAVYLCASSLSTSGRVDTQYFGPGTRLTVL.

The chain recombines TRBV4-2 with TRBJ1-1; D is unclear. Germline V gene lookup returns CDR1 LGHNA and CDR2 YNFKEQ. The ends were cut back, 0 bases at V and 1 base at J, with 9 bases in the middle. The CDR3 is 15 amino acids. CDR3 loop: CASSQELSRNTEAFF. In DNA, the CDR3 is TGTGCCAGCAGCCAAGAATTATCCAGGAACACTGAAGCTTTCTTT.

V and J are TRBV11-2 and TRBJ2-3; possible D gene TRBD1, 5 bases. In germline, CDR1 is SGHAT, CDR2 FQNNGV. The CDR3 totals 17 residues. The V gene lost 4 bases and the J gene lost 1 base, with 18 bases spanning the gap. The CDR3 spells CASSSQRALQGTDTQYF. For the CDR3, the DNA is TGTGCCAGCAGCTCACAACGGGCCTTACAGGGCACAGATACGCAGTATTTT.

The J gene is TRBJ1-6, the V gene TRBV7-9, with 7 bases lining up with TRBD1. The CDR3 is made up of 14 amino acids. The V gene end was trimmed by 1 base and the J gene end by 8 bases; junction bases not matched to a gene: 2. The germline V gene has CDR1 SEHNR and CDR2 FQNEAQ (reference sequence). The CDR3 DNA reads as TGTGCCAGCAGCTTAGGGACAGGCGATTCACCCCTCCACTTT. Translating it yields CASSLGTGDSPLHF.

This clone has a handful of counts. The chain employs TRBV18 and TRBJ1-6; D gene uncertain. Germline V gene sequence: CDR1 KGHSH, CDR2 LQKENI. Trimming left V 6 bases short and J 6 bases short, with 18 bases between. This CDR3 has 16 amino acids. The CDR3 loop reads CASSRGLAGPNSPLHF. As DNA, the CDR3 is TGTGCCAGCTCCCGCGGACTGGCGGGTCCTAATTCACCCCTCCACTTT. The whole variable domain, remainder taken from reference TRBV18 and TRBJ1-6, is NAGVMQNPRHLVRRRGQEARLRCSPMKGHSHVYWYRQLPEEGLKFMVYLQKENIIDESGMPKERFSAEFPKEGPSILRIQQVVRGDSAAYFCASSRGLAGPNSPLHFGNGTRLTVT.

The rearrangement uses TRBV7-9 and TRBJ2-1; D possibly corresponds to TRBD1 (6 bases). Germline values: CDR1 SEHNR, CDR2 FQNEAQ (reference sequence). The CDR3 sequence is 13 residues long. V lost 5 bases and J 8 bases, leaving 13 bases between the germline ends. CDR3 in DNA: TGTGCCAGCAGCCTCAGGGGCGACTATGAGCAGTTCTTC. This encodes CASSLRGDYEQFF.

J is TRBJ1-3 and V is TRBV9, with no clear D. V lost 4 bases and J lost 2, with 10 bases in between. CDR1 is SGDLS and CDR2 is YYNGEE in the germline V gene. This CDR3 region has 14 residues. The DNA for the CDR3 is TGTGCCAGCAGCACGCAGTGGGCTGGAAACACCATATATTTT. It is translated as CASSTQWAGNTIYF.

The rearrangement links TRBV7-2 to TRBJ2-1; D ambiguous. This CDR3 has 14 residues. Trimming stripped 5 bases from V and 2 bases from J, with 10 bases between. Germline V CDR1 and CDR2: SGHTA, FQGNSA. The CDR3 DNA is TGTGCCAGCAGCCCCCATATCGCCTACAATGAGCAGTTCTTC. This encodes CASSPHIAYNEQFF.

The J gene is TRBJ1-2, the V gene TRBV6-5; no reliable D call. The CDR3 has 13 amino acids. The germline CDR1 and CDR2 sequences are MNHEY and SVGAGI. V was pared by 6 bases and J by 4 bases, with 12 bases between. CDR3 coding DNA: TGTGCCAGCAGAGCGACGGATCTCTATGGCTACACCTTC. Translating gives CASRATDLYGYTF.